The next 4 T cell receptor beta chains were all read from a single sample in a study of cytomegalovirus exposure and HLA in healthy donors. PCR used 60 Vbeta primers and 13 Jbeta primers. TCRdb keeps only in-frame clones here, not all; method: immunoSEQ multiplex PCR. This sample carries roughly 160,000 clones, around 84% of them seen once, and the ten largest clones take 2% to 3%. The material sequenced was PBMCs. The receptors here all came from a man under 40 in good health and CMV-seropositive.

This clone was detected only a few times. An end of the junction does not agree with germline; a read error may underlie this. This chain joins TRBV4-1 and TRBJ2-4, with D possibly TRBD2 on 5 matching bases. This CDR3 comprises 15 residues. Germline V gives CDR1 MGHRA, CDR2 YSYEKL. The CDR3 loop is CASSQGGAQKNIQYF. The CDR3 DNA sequence: TGTGCCAGCAGCCAAGGAGGTGCGCAAAAAAACATTCAGTACTTC.

The chain combines TRBV4-1 with TRBJ2-3; 10 bases are a match to TRBD2. Germline V gene data show CDR1 as MGHRA and CDR2 as YSYEKL. The CDR3 extends over 17 amino acids. With 1 base clipped from V and 6 bases from J, the junction kept 10 bases outside the gene matches. Here the CDR3 reads CASSQAHLAGEGDTQYF. CDR3 DNA: TGCGCCAGCAGCCAAGCCCACCTAGCGGGAGAGGGGGATACGCAGTATTTT.

The chain couples TRBV15 to TRBJ2-1; no clear D. Trimming left V 1 base short and J 2 bases short, with 9 bases between. Looked up from germline, CDR1 is LNHNV and CDR2 is YYDKDF (reference sequence). CDR3 length equals 15 residues. Here the CDR3 DNA reads TGTGCCACCAGCAGAGGCCGCGGAGCCTACAATGAGCAGTTCTTC. Amino acid sequence: CATSRGRGAYNEQFF.

V is TRBV4-3 and J is TRBJ2-2; D may be TRBD1 (5 bases). Trimming pared 5 bases from V and 4 bases from J, leaving 11 bases between. CDR1 and CDR2 (germline): LGHNA, YSLEER. This CDR3 contains 14 residues. The CDR3 nucleotides are TGCGCCAGCAGCTTAACTACAGGCACCGGGGAGCTGTTTTTT. Residues: CASSLTTGTGELFF.